The present T cell receptor (beta chain) was sequenced within a study of T cell responses to AZD1222 COVID-19 vaccine. Study-wide findings and caveats: The CD4 TCRs associated with vaccination extended across spike and predominated at 160-218 and 743-854. Nearly half of spike-specific TCRs reportedly target variant regions that are unmutated in the B.1.351 and B.1.1.7 variants. Mostly white British, mostly female donors; authors suggested clonal diversity may be underestimated.

Here immunoSEQ multiplex PCR was the method, and the copy in TCRdb shows in-frame clones only, minus some. The sample holds about 140,000 clones, 92% seen once. Worth noting for this clone: Its antigen is not known. One junction end does not reproduce the germline sequence, and a read error may be involved.

CDR3 length: 15 residues. Germline CDR1 is MDHEN and CDR2 is SYDVKM. This specimen was peripheral blood, taken on day 0 of AZD1222 vaccination. The chain uses TRBV28 and TRBJ1-3; weak D call: TRBD1 (6 bases). The TCR originated in an adult in good health. CDR3 sequence reads: CASTLGDIAGNTIYF. CDR3 sequence (DNA): TGTGCCAGCACTTTAGGGGACATTGCTGGAAACACCATATATTTT.